These T cell receptor beta chains were read from a single sample in a study of cytomegalovirus exposure and HLA in healthy donors. Sequencing used immunoSEQ multiplex PCR; TCRdb keeps in-frame clones, though not all of them. The sample has around 170,000 clones, around 85% seen once; the top ten hold 3.8%. Specimen: PBMCs. The receptors were sampled from a man aged 50-60 years in good health and CMV-seronegative. Each CDR3 is given with its conserved first and last residue. A D gene is named only where the DNA matches it firmly. Expanded clones get a size class; other rows say once, few or many, or leave the size out.

CDR3 protein: CASLAGANTGELFF
CDR3 DNA: TGTGCCAGTCTAGCGGGGGCGAACACCGGGGAGCTGTTTTTT
CDR3 length: 14
clone size: once
J gene: TRBJ2-2
V gene: TRBV25-1
D gene: TRBD2

CDR3 protein: CASSTGTENEQYF
CDR3 DNA: TGTGCCAGCAGCACTGGGACAGAGAACGAGCAGTACTTC
CDR3 length: 13
clone size: NA
J gene: TRBJ2-7
V gene: TRBV7-2
D gene: TRBD1

CDR3 protein: CASSGGDRDVYNSPLHF
CDR3 DNA: TGTGCCAGCAGTGGGGGGGACAGGGATGTTTATAATTCACCCCTCCACTTT
CDR3 length: 17
clone size: few
J gene: TRBJ1-6
V gene: TRBV27
D gene: TRBD1

CDR3 protein: CASTRTGGNEQFF
CDR3 DNA: TGTGCCAGCACCCGGACAGGGGGAAATGAGCAGTTCTTC
CDR3 length: 13
clone size: NA
J gene: TRBJ2-1
V gene: TRBV6-5
D gene: TRBD1

CDR3 protein: CASSQEAAGTGEDTEAFF
CDR3 DNA: TGCGCCAGCAGCCAAGAGGCGGCCGGGACAGGGGAAGACACTGAAGCTTTCTTT
CDR3 length: 18
clone size: NA
J gene: TRBJ1-1
V gene: TRBV4-1
D gene: TRBD1

CDR3 protein: CASSEDWGEKLFF
CDR3 DNA: TGTGCCAGCAGTGAGGACTGGGGTGAAAAACTGTTTTTT
CDR3 length: 13
clone size: NA
J gene: TRBJ1-4
V gene: TRBV6-4
D gene: NA

CDR3 protein: CASSSSGVSYNEQFF
CDR3 DNA: TGCGCCAGCAGCTCCAGCGGGGTGTCCTACAATGAGCAGTTCTTC
CDR3 length: 15
clone size: few
J gene: TRBJ2-1
V gene: TRBV5-1
D gene: TRBD2

CDR3 protein: CASSQVSTVEQFF
CDR3 DNA: TGCGCCAGCAGCCAAGTATCTACGGTTGAGCAGTTCTTC
CDR3 length: 13
clone size: NA
J gene: TRBJ2-1
V gene: TRBV4-3
D gene: NA

CDR3 protein: CASSSGTRRNTGELFF
CDR3 DNA: TGTGCCAGCAGCTCGGGGACACGAAGAAACACCGGGGAGCTGTTTTTT
CDR3 length: 16
clone size: few
J gene: TRBJ2-2
V gene: TRBV5-4
D gene: NA

CDR3 protein: CASRPALAVYNEQFF
CDR3 DNA: TGCGCCAGCAGGCCGGCTCTAGCGGTCTACAATGAGCAGTTCTTC
CDR3 length: 15
clone size: NA
J gene: TRBJ2-1
V gene: TRBV4-1
D gene: TRBD2

CDR3 protein: CAWSTGSGNTIYF
CDR3 DNA: TGTGCCTGGAGTACAGGGTCGGGAAACACCATATATTTT
CDR3 length: 13
clone size: few
J gene: TRBJ1-3
V gene: TRBV30
D gene: NA

CDR3 protein: CASSYLGGARGYTF
CDR3 DNA: TGTGCCAGCAGCTATTTGGGGGGGGCGCGGGGCTACACCTTC
CDR3 length: 14
clone size: NA
J gene: TRBJ1-2
V gene: TRBV7-2
D gene: NA

CDR3 protein: CASSNRGDTDTQYF
CDR3 DNA: TGTGCCAGTAGTAACCGGGGGGACACAGATACGCAGTATTTT
CDR3 length: 14
clone size: NA
J gene: TRBJ2-3
V gene: TRBV19
D gene: TRBD2

CDR3 protein: CASRLQGANYGYTF
CDR3 DNA: TGTGCCAGCAGACTACAGGGCGCTAACTATGGCTACACCTTC
CDR3 length: 14
clone size: NA
J gene: TRBJ1-2
V gene: TRBV27
D gene: NA

CDR3 protein: CASSLVTDAYGYTF
CDR3 DNA: TGTGCCAGCAGCTTGGTGACAGACGCCTATGGCTACACCTTC
CDR3 length: 14
clone size: NA
J gene: TRBJ1-2
V gene: TRBV5-4
D gene: NA

CDR3 protein: CASSLGRGASYEQYF
CDR3 DNA: TGTGCCAGCAGCTTGGGGCGGGGGGCCTCCTACGAGCAGTACTTC
CDR3 length: 15
clone size: NA
J gene: TRBJ2-7
V gene: TRBV7-6
D gene: TRBD2

CDR3 protein: CASSLVEDSTIYF
CDR3 DNA: TGTGCCAGCAGCTTAGTGGAGGATAGCACCATATATTTT
CDR3 length: 13
clone size: NA
J gene: TRBJ1-3
V gene: TRBV7-9
D gene: NA

CDR3 protein: CASSSQGGGAFF
CDR3 DNA: TGTGCCAGTAGTAGCCAGGGGGGAGGAGCTTTCTTT
CDR3 length: 12
clone size: NA
J gene: TRBJ1-1
V gene: TRBV19
D gene: TRBD1

CDR3 protein: CASTGGGRSNYGYTF
CDR3 DNA: TGTGCCAGCACCGGAGGGGGCCGCTCTAACTATGGCTACACCTTC
CDR3 length: 15
clone size: NA
J gene: TRBJ1-2
V gene: TRBV7-8
D gene: TRBD1

CDR3 protein: CASSSGGGFTEAFF
CDR3 DNA: TGTGCCAGCAGCTCGGGAGGGGGATTCACTGAAGCTTTCTTT
CDR3 length: 14
clone size: once
J gene: TRBJ1-1
V gene: TRBV7-9
D gene: NA

CDR3 protein: CASSELSSGANVLTF
CDR3 DNA: TGTGCCAGCAGTGAACTGAGCTCTGGGGCCAACGTCCTGACTTTC
CDR3 length: 15
clone size: NA
J gene: TRBJ2-6
V gene: TRBV6-1
D gene: NA

CDR3 protein: CASTGEGAGTEAFF
CDR3 DNA: TGTGCCAGCACCGGAGAGGGGGCTGGAACTGAAGCTTTCTTT
CDR3 length: 14
clone size: NA
J gene: TRBJ1-1
V gene: TRBV6-5
D gene: TRBD1

CDR3 protein: CASSIRQGPSYEQYF
CDR3 DNA: TGTGCCAGTAGTATCCGACAGGGGCCCTCCTACGAGCAGTACTTC
CDR3 length: 15
clone size: NA
J gene: TRBJ2-7
V gene: TRBV19
D gene: TRBD1

CDR3 protein: CASSRHRDYASYEQYF
CDR3 DNA: TGTGCCAGCAGCCGACACCGGGACTACGCGTCCTACGAGCAGTACTTC
CDR3 length: 16
clone size: NA
J gene: TRBJ2-7
V gene: TRBV7-8
D gene: TRBD2

CDR3 protein: CAIRLQEDNEQFF
CDR3 DNA: TGTGCCATCAGGTTACAGGAAGACAATGAGCAGTTCTTC
CDR3 length: 13
clone size: NA
J gene: TRBJ2-1
V gene: TRBV10-3
D gene: NA

CDR3 protein: CASNAGSSYEQYF
CDR3 DNA: TGTGCCAGCAACGCCGGGTCTTCCTACGAGCAGTACTTC
CDR3 length: 13
clone size: once
J gene: TRBJ2-7
V gene: TRBV7-8
D gene: NA

CDR3 protein: CASSLSSGGGYTF
CDR3 DNA: TGTGCCAGCAGTTTATCGTCAGGGGGTGGCTACACCTTC
CDR3 length: 13
clone size: once
J gene: TRBJ1-2
V gene: TRBV27
D gene: TRBD1

CDR3 protein: CASSFQGAGNEQFF
CDR3 DNA: TGCGCCAGCAGCTTCCAAGGGGCGGGGAATGAGCAGTTCTTC
CDR3 length: 14
clone size: NA
J gene: TRBJ2-1
V gene: TRBV5-1
D gene: NA

CDR3 protein: CASSPGQSYGYTF
CDR3 DNA: TGTGCCAGCAGCCCCGGACAGTCCTATGGCTACACCTTC
CDR3 length: 13
clone size: NA
J gene: TRBJ1-2
V gene: TRBV5-6
D gene: NA

CDR3 protein: CASSSTGDGYTF
CDR3 DNA: TGTGCCAGCTCATCAACAGGGGACGGCTACACCTTC
CDR3 length: 12
clone size: NA
J gene: TRBJ1-2
V gene: TRBV18
D gene: TRBD1

CDR3 protein: CAISRQGAGNTEAFF
CDR3 DNA: TGTGCCATCAGCCGACAGGGGGCGGGGAACACTGAAGCTTTCTTT
CDR3 length: 15
clone size: NA
J gene: TRBJ1-1
V gene: TRBV10-3
D gene: TRBD1

CDR3 protein: CASSLPQPGQLFTLYEQYF
CDR3 DNA: TGCGCCAGCAGTCTTCCCCAACCGGGACAGCTTTTTACGCTCTACGAGCAGTACTTC
CDR3 length: 19
clone size: NA
J gene: TRBJ2-7
V gene: TRBV5-1
D gene: TRBD1

CDR3 protein: CATRPRQGLPNEKLFF
CDR3 DNA: TGTGCCACCAGGCCGAGACAGGGGCTGCCTAATGAAAAACTGTTTTTT
CDR3 length: 16
clone size: NA
J gene: TRBJ1-4
V gene: TRBV15
D gene: TRBD1

CDR3 protein: CASSLMTGASIGYTF
CDR3 DNA: TGTGCCAGCAGCTTAATGACAGGGGCCTCTATTGGCTACACCTTC
CDR3 length: 15
clone size: NA
J gene: TRBJ1-2
V gene: TRBV5-4
D gene: TRBD1

CDR3 protein: CASSEAPGKGAVSPLHF
CDR3 DNA: TGTGCCAGCAGTGAAGCGCCGGGGAAGGGGGCAGTTTCACCCCTCCACTTT
CDR3 length: 17
clone size: NA
J gene: TRBJ1-6
V gene: TRBV2
D gene: TRBD1

CDR3 protein: CASSSGLAGGTDTQYF
CDR3 DNA: TGTGCCAGCAGCTCTGGACTAGCGGGGGGGACAGATACGCAGTATTTT
CDR3 length: 16
clone size: NA
J gene: TRBJ2-3
V gene: TRBV7-3
D gene: TRBD2

CDR3 protein: CASSLDAGAQETQYF
CDR3 DNA: TGCGCCAGCAGCTTGGATGCAGGGGCACAAGAGACCCAGTACTTC
CDR3 length: 15
clone size: NA
J gene: TRBJ2-5
V gene: TRBV5-1
D gene: NA

CDR3 protein: CASSKNSWTGNYEQYF
CDR3 DNA: TGTGCCAGTAGTAAAAACTCCTGGACAGGGAACTACGAGCAGTACTTC
CDR3 length: 16
clone size: few
J gene: TRBJ2-7
V gene: TRBV19
D gene: TRBD1

CDR3 protein: CASSLAGSATGDIQYF
CDR3 DNA: TGTGCCAGCAGCTTAGCCGGGAGCGCAACCGGGGACATTCAGTACTTC
CDR3 length: 16
clone size: once
J gene: TRBJ2-4
V gene: TRBV7-2
D gene: NA

CDR3 protein: CSVTGLREQYF
CDR3 DNA: TGCAGCGTTACAGGGTTAAGGGAGCAGTACTTC
CDR3 length: 11
clone size: few
J gene: TRBJ2-7
V gene: TRBV29-1
D gene: NA

CDR3 protein: CASSQDLRLNTGELFF
CDR3 DNA: TGCGCCAGCAGCCAAGATCTGCGACTTAACACCGGGGAGCTGTTTTTT
CDR3 length: 16
clone size: NA
J gene: TRBJ2-2
V gene: TRBV4-3
D gene: NA

CDR3 protein: CASRRQGSGEKLFF
CDR3 DNA: TGTGCCAGCCGTAGACAGGGGTCGGGCGAAAAACTGTTTTTT
CDR3 length: 14
clone size: NA
J gene: TRBJ1-4
V gene: TRBV7-6
D gene: TRBD1

CDR3 protein: CASSLGPQDSYEQYF
CDR3 DNA: TGCGCCAGCAGCTTGGGCCCCCAAGACTCCTACGAGCAGTACTTC
CDR3 length: 15
clone size: NA
J gene: TRBJ2-7
V gene: TRBV5-1
D gene: NA

CDR3 protein: CASSLAESQPQHF
CDR3 DNA: TGTGCCAGCAGCTTAGCTGAGAGTCAGCCCCAGCATTTT
CDR3 length: 13
clone size: NA
J gene: TRBJ1-5
V gene: TRBV7-2
D gene: NA

CDR3 protein: CASSEYMQGRGTDTQYF
CDR3 DNA: TGTGCCAGCAGTGAATATATGCAGGGCCGAGGTACAGATACGCAGTATTTT
CDR3 length: 17
clone size: NA
J gene: TRBJ2-3
V gene: TRBV25-1
D gene: NA

CDR3 protein: CASRTGQSTGELFF
CDR3 DNA: TGTGCCAGCCGGACAGGACAAAGCACCGGGGAGCTGTTTTTT
CDR3 length: 14
clone size: NA
J gene: TRBJ2-2
V gene: TRBV6-5
D gene: TRBD1

CDR3 protein: CASSRDFTDYNEQFF
CDR3 DNA: TGTGCCAGCAGCCGGGACTTTACGGACTACAATGAGCAGTTCTTC
CDR3 length: 15
clone size: NA
J gene: TRBJ2-1
V gene: TRBV5-5
D gene: NA

CDR3 protein: CASTEADFSNTEAFF
CDR3 DNA: TGTGCCAGCACGGAGGCAGACTTTTCAAACACTGAAGCTTTCTTT
CDR3 length: 15
clone size: few
J gene: TRBJ1-1
V gene: TRBV14
D gene: NA

CDR3 protein: CASSDGQVRGYTF
CDR3 DNA: TGTGCCAGCAGTGACGGACAGGTTAGGGGCTACACCTTC
CDR3 length: 13
clone size: once
J gene: TRBJ1-2
V gene: TRBV6-1
D gene: TRBD1

CDR3 protein: CASSVLAGVNSPLHF
CDR3 DNA: TGTGCCAGCAGCGTCCTCGCAGGGGTCAATTCACCCCTCCACTTT
CDR3 length: 15
clone size: NA
J gene: TRBJ1-6
V gene: TRBV9
D gene: NA

CDR3 protein: CAWSAGGQETQYF
CDR3 DNA: TGTGCCTGGAGTGCGGGGGGGCAAGAGACCCAGTACTTC
CDR3 length: 13
clone size: NA
J gene: TRBJ2-5
V gene: TRBV30
D gene: TRBD2